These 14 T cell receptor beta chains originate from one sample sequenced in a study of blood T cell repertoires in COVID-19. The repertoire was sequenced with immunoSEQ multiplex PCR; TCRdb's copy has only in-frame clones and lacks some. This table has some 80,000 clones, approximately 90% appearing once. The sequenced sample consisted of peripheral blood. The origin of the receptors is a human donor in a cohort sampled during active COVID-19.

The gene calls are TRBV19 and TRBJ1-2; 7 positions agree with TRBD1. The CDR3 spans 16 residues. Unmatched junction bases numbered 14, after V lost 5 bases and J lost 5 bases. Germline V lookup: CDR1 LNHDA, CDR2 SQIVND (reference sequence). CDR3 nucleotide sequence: TGTGCCAGTAGTCCACCTGTAGTCAGGGGGGATTATGGCTACACCTTC. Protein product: CASSPPVVRGDYGYTF.

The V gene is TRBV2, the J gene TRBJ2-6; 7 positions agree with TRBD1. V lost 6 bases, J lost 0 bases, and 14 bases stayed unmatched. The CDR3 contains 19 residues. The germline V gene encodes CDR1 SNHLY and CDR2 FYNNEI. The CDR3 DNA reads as TGTGCCAGCAGCCTAGAACGGACAGGATTCCTCTCTGGGGCCAACGTCCTGACTTTC. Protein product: CASSLERTGFLSGANVLTF.

The chain's CDR3 is CASNPRGPRTNEKLFF. The CDR3 region has the DNA TGTGCCAGTAACCCCAGGGGGCCACGGACTAATGAAAAACTGTTTTTT. The chain has TRBV19 and TRBJ1-4; 8 bases agree with TRBD1. After removal of 7 bases from V and 2 bases from J, the junction contained 9 bases not matched to a gene. The germline V gene has CDR1 LNHDA and CDR2 SQIVND (reference sequence). CDR3 length: 16 residues.

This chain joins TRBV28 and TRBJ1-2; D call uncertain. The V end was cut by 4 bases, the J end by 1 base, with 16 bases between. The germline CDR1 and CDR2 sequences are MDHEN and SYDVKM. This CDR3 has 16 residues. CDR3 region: CASSSGRQTLNYGYTF. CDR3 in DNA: TGTGCCAGCAGTTCTGGCCGACAAACCCTTAACTATGGCTACACCTTC.

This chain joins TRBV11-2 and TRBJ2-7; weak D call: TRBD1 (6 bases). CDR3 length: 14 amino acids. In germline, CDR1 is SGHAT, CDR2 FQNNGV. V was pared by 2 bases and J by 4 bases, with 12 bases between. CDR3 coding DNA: TGTGCCAGCAGCTTAAACACAGGGATTTACGAGCAGTACTTC. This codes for CASSLNTGIYEQYF.

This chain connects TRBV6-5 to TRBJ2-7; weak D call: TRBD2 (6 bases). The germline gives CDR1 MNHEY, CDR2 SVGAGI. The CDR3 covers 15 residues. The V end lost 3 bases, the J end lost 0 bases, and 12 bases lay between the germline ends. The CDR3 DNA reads TGTGCCAGCAGTTATTCACTAGCCCTCTCCTACGAGCAGTACTTC. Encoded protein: CASSYSLALSYEQYF.

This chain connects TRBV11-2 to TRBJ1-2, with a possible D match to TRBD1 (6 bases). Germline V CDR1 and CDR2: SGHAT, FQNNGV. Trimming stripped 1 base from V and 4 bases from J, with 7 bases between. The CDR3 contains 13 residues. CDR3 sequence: CASSLGDIYGYTF. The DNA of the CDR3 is TGTGCCAGCAGCTTAGGGGACATCTATGGCTACACCTTC. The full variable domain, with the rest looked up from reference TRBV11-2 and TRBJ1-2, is EAGVAQSPRYKIIEKRQSVAFWCNPISGHATLYWYQQILGQGPKLLIQFQNNGVVDDSQLPKDRFSAERLKGVDSTLKIQPAKLEDSAVYLCASSLGDIYGYTFGSGTRLTVV.

CDR3 region: CATSRDRQTNEKLFF. In DNA form, the CDR3 reads TGTGCCACCAGCAGAGATCGACAGACTAATGAAAAACTGTTTTTT. The chain is built from TRBV15 and TRBJ1-4; D might be TRBD1 (5 bases). Per the germline V gene, CDR1 is LNHNV and CDR2 is YYDKDF (reference sequence). The CDR3 sequence is 15 residues long. V dropped 0 bases and J dropped 2 bases, with 7 bases sitting between them.

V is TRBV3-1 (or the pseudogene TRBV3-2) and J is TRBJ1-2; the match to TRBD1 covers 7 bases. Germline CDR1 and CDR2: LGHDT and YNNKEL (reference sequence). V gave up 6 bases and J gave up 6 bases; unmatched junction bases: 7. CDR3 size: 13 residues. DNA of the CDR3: TGTGCCAGCAGTCGTACAGGGGCTGATGGCTACACCTTC. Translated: CASSRTGADGYTF.

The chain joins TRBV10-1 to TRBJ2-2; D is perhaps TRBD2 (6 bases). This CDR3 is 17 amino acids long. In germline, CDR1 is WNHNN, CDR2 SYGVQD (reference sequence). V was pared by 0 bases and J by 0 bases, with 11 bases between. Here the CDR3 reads CASSESTGSSNTGELFF. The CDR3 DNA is TGCGCCAGCAGTGAGTCGACCGGGAGTTCGAACACCGGGGAGCTGTTTTTT.

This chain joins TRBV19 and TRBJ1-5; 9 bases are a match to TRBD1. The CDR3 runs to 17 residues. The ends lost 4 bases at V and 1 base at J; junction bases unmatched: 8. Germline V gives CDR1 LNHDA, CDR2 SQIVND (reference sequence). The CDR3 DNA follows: TGTGCCAGTAGTAGTACCGGGACAGGGTACAGCAATCAGCCCCAGCATTTT. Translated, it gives CASSSTGTGYSNQPQHF.

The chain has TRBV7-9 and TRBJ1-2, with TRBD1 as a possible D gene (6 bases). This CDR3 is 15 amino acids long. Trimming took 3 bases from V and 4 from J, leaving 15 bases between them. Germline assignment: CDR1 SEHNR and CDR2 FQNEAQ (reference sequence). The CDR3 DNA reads TGTGCCAGCAGCTTCCGGGCGGACAGAGTCTATGGCTACACCTTC. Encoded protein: CASSFRADRVYGYTF.

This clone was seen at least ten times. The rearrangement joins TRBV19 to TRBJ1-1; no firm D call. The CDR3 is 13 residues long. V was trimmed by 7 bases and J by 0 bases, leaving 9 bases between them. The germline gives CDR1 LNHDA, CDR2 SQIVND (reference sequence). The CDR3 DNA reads TGTGCCAGTATGAGGGAAATGAACACTGAAGCTTTCTTT. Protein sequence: CASMREMNTEAFF.

The CDR3, as DNA: TGCGCCAGCAGCCCGGGACTACGGGTTGGCACAGATACGCAGTATTTT. Encoded protein: CASSPGLRVGTDTQYF. This chain links TRBV5-1 with TRBJ2-3; TRBD2 matches 7 bases. This CDR3 has 16 amino acids. V shed 4 bases and J 1 base; nucleotides not matched to a gene: 9. Germline-derived CDR1 and CDR2 are SGHRS and YFSETQ. Full variable domain (outside the CDR3, taken from reference TRBV5-1 and TRBJ2-3): KAGVTQTPRYLIKTRGQQVTLSCSPISGHRSVSWYQQTPGQGLQFLFEYFSETQRNKGNFPGRFSGRQFSNSRSEMNVSTLELGDSALYLCASSPGLRVGTDTQYFGPGTRLTVL.